The 15 T cell receptor beta chains below come from one sample, sequenced in a study of Graves' ophthalmopathy and Graves' hyperthyroidism. The study amplified TCR beta CDR3 regions using RNA transcripts. An initial RT-PCR round employing HTBI primers preceded a second-round multiplex PCR. Each CDR3 protein is one row after TCRdb ran MiXCR on the multiplex PCR reads. The sample records hundreds of thousands of distinct CDR3 sequences, approximately 15% being singletons. Sequenced sample: blood. The source is a woman in her thirties with Graves' ophthalmopathy.

This clonotype has at least ten counts. The chain recombines TRBV5-1 with TRBJ2-7; D call uncertain. CDR3 size: 15 residues. V was clipped by 0 bases and J by 7 bases, with 17 bases between them. The germline gives CDR1 SGHRS, CDR2 YFSETQ. Here the CDR3 reads CASSLAWTRTDEQYF. CDR3 coding DNA: TGCGCCAGCAGCTTGGCCTGGACGCGCACTGATGAGCAGTACTTC.

This clonotype was seen many times. The chain joins TRBV12-3 or TRBV12-4 to TRBJ2-4, with TRBD1 matching over 7 bases. J gave up 5 bases and V 5 bases, and 3 bases lay outside the gene matches. This CDR3 is built from 13 residues. CDR3 sequence: CASSTTGQNIQYF. The CDR3 DNA reads TGTGCCAGCAGTACGACAGGGCAAAACATTCAGTACTTC.

There are many counts of this clonotype. The chain joins TRBV7-6 to TRBJ2-5, with a possible D match to TRBD1 (5 bases). Germline CDR1 reads SGHVS; CDR2 reads FNYEAQ. The CDR3 spans 14 residues. V was clipped by 5 bases and J by 4 bases, with 14 bases between them. The CDR3 DNA reads TGTGCCAGCAGCCCTACCAGGACAACAGAGACCCAGTACTTC. This sequence encodes CASSPTRTTETQYF. Full variable domain (missing parts from reference TRBV7-6 and TRBJ2-5): GAGVSQSPRYKVTKRGQDVALRCDPISGHVSLYWYRQALGQGPEFLTYFNYEAQQDKSGLPNDRFSAERPEGSISTLTIQRTEQRDSAMYRCASSPTRTTETQYFGPGTRLLVL.

This clonotype has ten or more counts. The CDR3 region has the DNA TGTGCCACCCCGGAAATTCGCGAGCAGTACTTC. This gives the protein CATPEIREQYF. The chain joins TRBV12-3 or TRBV12-4 to TRBJ2-7; D call uncertain. V was shortened by 10 bases and J by 6 bases, with 13 bases between the two germline ends. The length of the CDR3 is 11 residues.

This clonotype was observed many times. The chain is built from TRBV6-1 and TRBJ2-2, with D hard to call. Germline CDR1 reads MNHNS; CDR2 reads SASEGT. Trimming left V 8 bases short and J 3 bases short, with 13 bases between. The length of the CDR3 is 14 residues. The CDR3 here is CASDSSMYTGELFF. The CDR3 DNA sequence: TGTGCCAGCGACTCCTCTATGTACACCGGGGAGCTGTTTTTT.

This clonotype came up many times. The chain recombines TRBV7-8 with TRBJ2-2, with D maybe TRBD2 (5 bases). In germline, CDR1 is SGHVS, CDR2 FQNEAQ. CDR3 length: 13 residues. The germline V and J ends were trimmed by 3 bases and 4 bases, with 6 bases remaining between them. This chain's CDR3 is CASSFGITGELFF. The DNA for the CDR3 is TGTGCCAGCAGCTTCGGGATCACCGGGGAGCTGTTTTTT.

This clonotype was detected only a few times. The chain employs TRBV30 and TRBJ1-1, with 8 bases identical to TRBD1. This CDR3 contains 17 residues. V dropped 0 bases and J dropped 1; count of bases not matched to a gene: 10. Germline V lookup: CDR1 GTSNPN, CDR2 SVGIG (reference sequence). In DNA, the CDR3 is TGTGCCTGGAGTGTACCGACAGGGGTACTGGGGAACACTGAAGCTTTCTTT. Encoded protein: CAWSVPTGVLGNTEAFF.

This clonotype was found many times. The CDR3 region is CASRYRGTNYGYTF. CDR3 DNA sequence: TGTGCCAGCAGATACAGGGGCACTAACTATGGCTACACCTTC. The genes are TRBV2 and TRBJ1-2, with 7 bases aligning to TRBD1. The CDR3 consists of 14 residues. CDR1 and CDR2 (germline): SNHLY, FYNNEI. V shed 6 bases and J 0 bases; nucleotides not matched to a gene: 4.

In its sample, this clonotype was seen many times. The chain combines TRBV5-4 with TRBJ1-2, with a weak D call TRBD1 (6 bases). V lost 9 bases, J lost 2 bases, and 17 bases lay in between. The CDR3 sequence is 14 residues long. In germline, CDR1 is SGHNT, CDR2 YYREEE (reference sequence). CDR3 loop: CATMGWTANYGYTF. CDR3 coding DNA: TGTGCCACCATGGGGTGGACAGCCAACTATGGCTACACCTTC.

This clonotype has a handful of counts. This may be a read error, as it is one base from a much larger clone. The chain combines TRBV6-1 with TRBJ2-5; TRBD1 matches at 12 bases. From germline, CDR1 is MNHNS and CDR2 SASEGT. The CDR3 spans 19 residues. The CDR3 coding sequence is TGTGCCAGCAGTGAAGCGGGGACAGGGGGCCCGGGGCCCCAAGAGACCAAGTACTTC. Protein sequence: CASSEAGTGGPGPQETKYF.

This clonotype was detected many times. The J gene is TRBJ1-2, the V gene TRBV6-1, with 9 bases that match TRBD1. This CDR3 contains 15 residues. The V gene end was trimmed by 3 bases and the J gene end by 6 bases; junction bases not matched to a gene: 8. The V gene's germline CDR1 is MNHNS and CDR2 SASEGT. The CDR3 loop reads CASSDLGQGFDGYTF. For the CDR3, the DNA is TGTGCCAGCAGTGACCTTGGACAGGGGTTTGATGGCTACACCTTC.

Ten or more counts support this clonotype. The rearrangement links TRBV29-1 to TRBJ2-7; D is unclear. Germline CDR1 and CDR2: SQVTM and ANQGSEA. CDR3 length: 11 residues. V shed 6 bases and J shed 5 bases, with 11 bases lying between them. The CDR3 here is CSVVDRDEQYF. The DNA for the CDR3 is TGCAGCGTCGTCGACCGGGACGAGCAGTACTTC.

The sample holds many counts of this clonotype. The chain combines TRBV28 with TRBJ2-7; D uncertain. Trimming removed 3 bases from V and 7 bases from J, with 16 bases in between. Germline V gives CDR1 MDHEN, CDR2 SYDVKM. The CDR3 length is 14 residues. CDR3 protein: CASSFPAFLNEQYF. As DNA, the CDR3 is TGTGCCAGCAGTTTTCCCGCCTTCTTGAATGAGCAGTACTTC. Based on the CDR3 plus reference TRBV28 and TRBJ2-7, the full variable domain is DVKVTQSSRYLVKRTGEKVFLECVQDMDHENMFWYRQDPGLGLRLIYFSYDVKMKEKGDIPEGYSVSREKKERFSLILESASTNQTSMYLCASSFPAFLNEQYFGPGTRLTVT.

The sample holds many counts of this clonotype. The rearrangement links TRBV7-2 to TRBJ1-5; D call uncertain. In germline, CDR1 is SGHTA, CDR2 FQGNSA. This CDR3 has 19 residues. Trimming stripped 5 bases from V and 0 bases from J, with 23 bases between. CDR3 residues: CASSPILEGRGISNQPQHF. In nucleotides, the CDR3 is TGTGCCAGCAGCCCCATCCTAGAGGGCCGGGGTATTAGCAATCAGCCCCAGCATTTT.

This clonotype showed up many times. The chain joins TRBV7-2 to TRBJ2-7; 8 nucleotides match TRBD1. CDR1 is SGHTA and CDR2 is FQGNSA in the germline V gene. The V segment lost 6 bases and the J segment 6 bases; nucleotides outside the gene matches: 10. The CDR3 has 14 amino acids. The CDR3 loop is CASRSRDRRSEQYF. The CDR3 DNA follows: TGTGCCAGCAGATCCCGGGACAGGCGCTCCGAGCAGTACTTC.